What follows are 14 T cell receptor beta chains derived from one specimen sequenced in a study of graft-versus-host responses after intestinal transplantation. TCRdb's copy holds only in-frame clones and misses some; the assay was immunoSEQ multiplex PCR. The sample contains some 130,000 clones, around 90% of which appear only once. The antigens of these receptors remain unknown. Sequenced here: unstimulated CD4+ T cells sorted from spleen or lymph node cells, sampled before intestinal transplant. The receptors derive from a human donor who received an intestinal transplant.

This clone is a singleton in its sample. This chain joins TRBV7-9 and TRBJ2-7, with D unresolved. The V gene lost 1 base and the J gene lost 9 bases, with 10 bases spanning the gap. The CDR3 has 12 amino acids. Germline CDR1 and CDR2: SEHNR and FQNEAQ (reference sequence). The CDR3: CASSLGAPVQYF. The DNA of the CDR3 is TGTGCCAGCAGCTTAGGAGCGCCCGTGCAGTACTTC.

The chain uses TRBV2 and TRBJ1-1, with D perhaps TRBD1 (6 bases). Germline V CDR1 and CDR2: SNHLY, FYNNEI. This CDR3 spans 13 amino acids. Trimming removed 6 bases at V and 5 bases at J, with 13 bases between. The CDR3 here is CASRGTGKTEAFF. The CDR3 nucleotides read TGTGCCAGCAGGGGTACAGGGAAGACTGAAGCTTTCTTT.

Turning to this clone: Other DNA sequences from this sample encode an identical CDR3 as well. CDR3 bases: TGTGCCAGCAGTTGGACAGGAGGGGACTATGGCTACACCTTC. It yields the protein CASSWTGGDYGYTF. V is TRBV6-5 and J is TRBJ1-2; 7 bases align to TRBD1. V shed 4 bases and J 3 bases; nucleotides not matched to a gene: 5. CDR1 and CDR2 from the germline V gene are MNHEY and SVGAGI. The CDR3 length is 14 residues.

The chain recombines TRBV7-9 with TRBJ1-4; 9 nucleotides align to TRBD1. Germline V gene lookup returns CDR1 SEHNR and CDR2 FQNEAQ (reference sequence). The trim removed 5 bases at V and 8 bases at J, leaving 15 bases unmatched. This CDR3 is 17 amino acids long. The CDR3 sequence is CASSRDRVSSVVEKLFF. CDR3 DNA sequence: TGTGCCAGCAGCCGGGACAGGGTCTCTTCAGTCGTAGAAAAACTGTTTTTT.

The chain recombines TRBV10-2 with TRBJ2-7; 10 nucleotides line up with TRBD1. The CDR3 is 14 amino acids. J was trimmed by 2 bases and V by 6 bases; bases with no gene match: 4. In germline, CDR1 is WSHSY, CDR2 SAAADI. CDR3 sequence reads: CASRGTGAPYEQYF. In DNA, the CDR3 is TGCGCCAGCAGGGGGACAGGGGCCCCCTACGAGCAGTACTTC.

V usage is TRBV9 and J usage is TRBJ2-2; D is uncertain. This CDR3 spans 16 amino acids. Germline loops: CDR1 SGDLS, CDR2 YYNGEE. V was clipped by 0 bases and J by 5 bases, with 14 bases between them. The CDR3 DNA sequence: TGTGCCAGCAGCGTAGAGGCCGGTGGGGAAACCGGGGAGCTGTTTTTT. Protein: CASSVEAGGETGELFF.

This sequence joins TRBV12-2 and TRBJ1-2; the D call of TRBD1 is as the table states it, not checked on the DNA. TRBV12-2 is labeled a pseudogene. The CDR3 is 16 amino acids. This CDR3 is CASRLASRTVNYGYTF. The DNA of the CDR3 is TGTGCAAGTCGCTTAGCATCTAGGACAGTCAACTATGGCTACACCTTC.

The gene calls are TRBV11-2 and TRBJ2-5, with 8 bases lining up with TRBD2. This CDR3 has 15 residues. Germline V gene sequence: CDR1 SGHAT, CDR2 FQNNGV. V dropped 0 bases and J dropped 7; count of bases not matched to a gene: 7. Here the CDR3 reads CASSLESGGRVTQYF. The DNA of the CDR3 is TGTGCCAGCAGCTTAGAGAGCGGGGGTCGAGTGACCCAGTACTTC.

The CDR3: CASSSPKANYGYTF. The CDR3 bases are TGTGCCAGCAGTTCCCCCAAGGCTAACTATGGCTACACCTTC. The rearrangement uses TRBV27 and TRBJ1-2; unclear D gene. Germline V gene sequence: CDR1 MNHEY, CDR2 SMNVEV (reference sequence). V was clipped by 4 bases and J by 0 bases, with 9 bases between them. The CDR3 is made up of 14 amino acids.

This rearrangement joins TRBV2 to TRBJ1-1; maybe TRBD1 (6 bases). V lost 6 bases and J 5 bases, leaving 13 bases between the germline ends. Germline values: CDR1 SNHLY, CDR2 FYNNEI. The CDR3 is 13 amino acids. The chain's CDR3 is CASRSGARTEAFF. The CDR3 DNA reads TGTGCCAGCAGGTCAGGGGCGAGGACTGAAGCTTTCTTT.

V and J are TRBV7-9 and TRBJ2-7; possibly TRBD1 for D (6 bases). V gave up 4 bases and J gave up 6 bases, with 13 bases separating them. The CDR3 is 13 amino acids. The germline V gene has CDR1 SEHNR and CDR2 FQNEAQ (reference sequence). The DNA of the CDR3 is TGTGCCAGCAGCTCAAGACAGGTAACCGAGCAGTACTTC. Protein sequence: CASSSRQVTEQYF.

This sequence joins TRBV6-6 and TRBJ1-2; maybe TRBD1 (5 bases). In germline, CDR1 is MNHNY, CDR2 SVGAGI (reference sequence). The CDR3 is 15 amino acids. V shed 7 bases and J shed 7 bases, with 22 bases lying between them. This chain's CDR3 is CASTSRGGIVVGYTF. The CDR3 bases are TGTGCCAGCACCTCCCGGGGGGGGATAGTAGTTGGCTACACCTTC.

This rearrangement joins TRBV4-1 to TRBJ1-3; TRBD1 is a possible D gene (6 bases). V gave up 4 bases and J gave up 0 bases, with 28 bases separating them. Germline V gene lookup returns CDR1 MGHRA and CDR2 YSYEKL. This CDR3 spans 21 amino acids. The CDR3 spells CASSLDEQQGPFAYSGNTIYF. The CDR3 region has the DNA TGCGCCAGCAGCCTCGACGAACAGCAGGGGCCGTTTGCCTACTCTGGAAACACCATATATTTT.

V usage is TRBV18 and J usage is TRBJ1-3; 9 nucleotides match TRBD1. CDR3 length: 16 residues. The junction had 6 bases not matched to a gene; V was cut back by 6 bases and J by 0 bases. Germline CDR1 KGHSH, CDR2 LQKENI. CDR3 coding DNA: TGTGCCAGCTCCCCCGGGACAGGGAACTCTGGAAACACCATATATTTT. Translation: CASSPGTGNSGNTIYF.